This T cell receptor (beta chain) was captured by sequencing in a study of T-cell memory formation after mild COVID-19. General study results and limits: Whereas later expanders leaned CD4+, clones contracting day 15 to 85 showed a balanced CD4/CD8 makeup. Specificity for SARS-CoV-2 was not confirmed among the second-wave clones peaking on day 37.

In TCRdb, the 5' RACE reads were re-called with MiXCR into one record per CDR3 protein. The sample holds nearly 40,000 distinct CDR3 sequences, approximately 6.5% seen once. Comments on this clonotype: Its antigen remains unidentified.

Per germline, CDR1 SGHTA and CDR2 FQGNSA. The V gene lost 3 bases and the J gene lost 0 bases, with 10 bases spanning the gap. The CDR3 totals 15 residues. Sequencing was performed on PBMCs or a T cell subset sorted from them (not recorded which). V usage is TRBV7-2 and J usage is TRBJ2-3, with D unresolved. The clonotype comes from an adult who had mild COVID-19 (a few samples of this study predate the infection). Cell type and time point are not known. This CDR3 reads CASSFWLRSTDTQYF. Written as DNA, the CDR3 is TGTGCCAGCAGCTTCTGGCTGAGAAGCACAGATACGCAGTATTTT. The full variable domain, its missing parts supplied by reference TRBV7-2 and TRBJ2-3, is GAGVSQSPSNKVTEKGKDVELRCDPISGHTALYWYRQSLGQGLEFLIYFQGNSAPDKSGLPSDRFSAERTGGSVSTLTIQRTQQEDSAVYLCASSFWLRSTDTQYFGPGTRLTVL.